Shown below are 24 T cell receptor beta chains from a single sample sequenced in a study of blood T cell repertoires in COVID-19. Profiling relied on immunoSEQ multiplex PCR, and the TCRdb table lists in-frame clones only, not all of them. The sample has under 200,000 clones; roughly 77% are singletons. Sample: peripheral blood. The receptors come from a man between 70 and 80 years old with active or convalescent COVID-19.

CDR3 nucleotide sequence: TGTGCCAGCACAGGGGGGGAGACCCAGTACTTC. Its translation: CASTGGETQYF. The gene calls are TRBV2 and TRBJ2-5; D possibly corresponds to TRBD1 (7 bases). This CDR3 is 11 amino acids long. Germline lookup yields CDR1 SNHLY and CDR2 FYNNEI. V was shortened by 7 bases and J by 5 bases, with 8 bases between the two germline ends.

The chain carries TRBV6-5 and TRBJ1-1; the match to TRBD1 covers 10 bases. The junction had 9 bases not matched to a gene; V was cut back by 6 bases and J by 11 bases. This CDR3 comprises 13 residues. The germline CDR1 and CDR2 sequences are MNHEY and SVGAGI. The CDR3 nucleotides are TGTGCCAGCAGAACCGGACAGGGGGTTATCGCTTTCTTT. Residues: CASRTGQGVIAFF.

The V call is TRBV3-1 (or the pseudogene TRBV3-2), the J call TRBJ1-5; D might be TRBD1 (5 bases). This CDR3 region has 16 residues. Germline CDR1 LGHDT, CDR2 YNNKEL (reference sequence). Trimming cost V 4 bases and J 1 base, with 14 bases left between them. The CDR3 loop is CASSPSGRNSNQPQHF. The CDR3 DNA sequence: TGTGCCAGCAGCCCCTCAGGGCGGAACAGCAATCAGCCCCAGCATTTT.

V is TRBV7-3 and J is TRBJ1-2, with TRBD1 identical over 8 bases. The V segment lost 4 bases and the J segment 8 bases; nucleotides outside the gene matches: 9. The CDR3 covers 14 residues. Germline-derived CDR1 and CDR2 are SGHTA and FQGTGA. DNA for the CDR3: TGTGCCAGCAGCTCGGACAGGGACGGAAGCGGCTACACCTTC. Protein: CASSSDRDGSGYTF.

The count of this clone is one. This chain links TRBV6-5 with TRBJ2-7, with 7 bases identical to TRBD1. Trimming cost V 7 bases and J 5 bases; bases outside gene matches: 14. The CDR3 has 15 residues. Germline assignment: CDR1 MNHEY and CDR2 SVGAGI. The CDR3 DNA reads as TGTGCCAGCAAGTCATCTACCACAGGGGTTAACGAGCAGTACTTC. Residues: CASKSSTTGVNEQYF.

This clone was counted once. J is TRBJ2-7 and V is TRBV7-9; 9 bases fit TRBD2. Trimming cost V 4 bases and J 6 bases; bases outside gene matches: 4. Per the germline V gene, CDR1 is SEHNR and CDR2 is FQNEAQ (reference sequence). The CDR3 contains 13 residues. The CDR3 coding sequence is TGTGCCAGCAGCTCCGGGACTAGCTCCGAGCAGTACTTC. It encodes CASSSGTSSEQYF.

Note on this clone: Germline is not matched at one junction end, which may reflect a read error. The chain has TRBV19 and TRBJ2-5; 7 nucleotides line up with TRBD2. Per the germline V gene, CDR1 is LNHDA and CDR2 is SQIVND (reference sequence). This CDR3 region has 13 residues. The CDR3 DNA sequence: TGTGCCAGTAGCACTAGCGCCCAAGGGACCCAGTACTTC. It is translated as CASSTSAQGTQYF.

J is TRBJ1-1 and V is TRBV5-4, with a tentative D call TRBD1 (5 bases). The CDR3 consists of 12 residues. Germline V gives CDR1 SGHNT, CDR2 YYREEE (reference sequence). V lost 5 bases and J 0 bases, leaving 5 bases between the germline ends. The CDR3 loop reads CASRQVNTEAFF. CDR3 nucleotides: TGTGCCAGCAGACAGGTGAACACTGAAGCTTTCTTT.

This clone was found a few times. This chain links TRBV2 with TRBJ1-3; possibly TRBD1 for D (5 bases). The germline CDR1 and CDR2 sequences are SNHLY and FYNNEI. V shed 4 bases and J shed 9 bases, with 22 bases lying between them. The CDR3 spans 16 residues. For the CDR3, the DNA is TGTGCCAGCAGTGCCGAAAAACAGGCAGGTTCGGGCACCATATATTTT. This encodes CASSAEKQAGSGTIYF.

The V gene is TRBV30, the J gene TRBJ2-2, with 8 positions matching TRBD2. Germline V lookup: CDR1 GTSNPN, CDR2 SVGIG (reference sequence). The CDR3 has 16 residues. The V segment lost 2 bases and the J segment 6 bases; nucleotides outside the gene matches: 11. In DNA, the CDR3 is TGTGCCTGGAGTAATAAAGCGGGGGCTGGCGCCGGGGAGCTGTTTTTT. Its protein product is CAWSNKAGAGAGELFF.

CDR3 in DNA: TGTGCCAGCAGTTTGAGGGAACGTACTGAAGCTTTCTTT. It codes for CASSLRERTEAFF. The V and J genes are TRBV12-3 or TRBV12-4 and TRBJ1-1, with D unresolved. V lost 3 bases, J lost 5 bases, and 10 bases lay in between. The CDR3 has 13 residues.

This clone was counted between two and nine times. Different DNA sequences within this sample yield the same CDR3. The chain carries TRBV19 and TRBJ2-1; 12 nucleotides match TRBD2. Germline loops: CDR1 LNHDA, CDR2 SQIVND (reference sequence). The CDR3 is made up of 15 amino acids. J was trimmed by 0 bases and V by 9 bases; bases with no gene match: 3. As DNA, the CDR3 is TGTGCCAGCCGGACTAGCGGGGACTCCTACAATGAGCAGTTCTTC. Its translation: CASRTSGDSYNEQFF.

The chain employs TRBV5-1 and TRBJ1-1; the D is unclear. V dropped 0 bases and J dropped 6 bases, with 15 bases sitting between them. Germline V gives CDR1 SGHRS, CDR2 YFSETQ. The CDR3 length is 15 residues. The CDR3 nucleotides read TGCGCCAGCAGCTTGGAAGCATCAGGTTTAGCTGAAGCTTTCTTT. This codes for CASSLEASGLAEAFF.

V gene TRBV27 combines with J gene TRBJ1-2; 11 nucleotides line up with TRBD1. Germline loops: CDR1 MNHEY, CDR2 SMNVEV (reference sequence). Trimming at V came to 0 bases and at J to 3 bases, leaving 3 bases not matched to a gene. The CDR3 has 16 residues. The chain's CDR3 is CASSLSSGQGDYGYTF. The CDR3 DNA reads as TGTGCCAGCAGTTTATCGTCGGGACAGGGGGACTATGGCTACACCTTC.

This sequence joins TRBV5-6 and TRBJ1-2; TRBD1 matches at 7 bases. Germline CDR1 is SGHDT and CDR2 is YYEEEE. Trimming removed 2 bases from V and 6 bases from J; junction bases left unmatched: 4. This CDR3 has 13 amino acids. CDR3: CASSLQGLDGYTF. The CDR3 bases are TGTGCCAGCAGCTTACAGGGGCTGGATGGCTACACCTTC.

The V and J genes are TRBV3-1 (or the pseudogene TRBV3-2) and TRBJ2-5; 10 bases match TRBD2. The V and J ends lost 7 bases and 3 bases, in that order; junction bases with no gene match: 5. The CDR3 loop spans 14 amino acids. CDR1 and CDR2 from the germline V gene are LGHDT and YNNKEL (reference sequence). This CDR3 reads CASTGLAGEETQYF. CDR3 coding DNA: TGTGCCAGCACTGGGCTAGCGGGAGAAGAGACCCAGTACTTC.

This clone was recorded only once. This rearrangement joins TRBV11-2 to TRBJ1-1, with D unresolved. V shed 1 base and J shed 1 base, with 13 bases lying between them. Germline CDR1 is SGHAT and CDR2 is FQNNGV. This CDR3 has 16 residues. In DNA form, the CDR3 reads TGTGCCAGCAGCTTAGGCCAGGCGGGAACGAACACTGAAGCTTTCTTT. It is translated as CASSLGQAGTNTEAFF.

This clone was recorded a few times. V and J are TRBV28 and TRBJ1-2; TRBD1 agrees at 11 bases. The V and J ends lost 5 bases and 7 bases, in that order; junction bases with no gene match: 6. Germline CDR1 is MDHEN and CDR2 is SYDVKM. This CDR3 is built from 14 residues. CDR3 nucleotides: TGTGCCAGCAGTCCACGGACAGGGGGCTTTGGCTACACCTTC. It codes for CASSPRTGGFGYTF.

The chain joins TRBV2 to TRBJ2-7; D possibly corresponds to TRBD2 (5 bases). This CDR3 has 14 amino acids. Germline V gene sequence: CDR1 SNHLY, CDR2 FYNNEI. V was clipped by 3 bases and J by 7 bases, with 16 bases between them. DNA for the CDR3: TGTGCCAGCAGTGAGGGGTCGGGGTCTCGGGAGCAGTACTTC. Protein product: CASSEGSGSREQYF.

This clone was observed a single time. This chain joins TRBV28 and TRBJ1-3, with unresolved D. The V end was cut by 6 bases, the J end by 0 bases, with 12 bases between. From germline, CDR1 is MDHEN and CDR2 SYDVKM. This CDR3 comprises 15 residues. The CDR3: CASSPTLYSGNTIYF. The CDR3 region has the DNA TGTGCCAGCAGCCCTACCCTCTACTCTGGAAACACCATATATTTT.

CDR3: CASSLGETGLNIQYF. CDR3 DNA: TGCGCCAGCAGCTTGGGGGAGACAGGTTTAAACATTCAGTACTTC. The V call is TRBV5-1, the J call TRBJ2-4; TRBD1 might be the D (6 bases). Germline V gives CDR1 SGHRS, CDR2 YFSETQ. V was trimmed by 0 bases and J by 6 bases, leaving 13 bases between them. CDR3 length: 15 amino acids.

CDR3 in DNA: TGTGCCACCAGCAGAGGGCCCTCAAATCAGCCCCAGCATTTT. The encoded protein is CATSRGPSNQPQHF. V gene TRBV15 combines with J gene TRBJ1-5; D uncertain. Germline-derived CDR1 and CDR2 are LNHNV and YYDKDF (reference sequence). The germline V and J ends were trimmed by 1 base and 4 bases, with 8 bases remaining between them. The CDR3 extends over 14 amino acids.

This clone was detected only once. This CDR3 reads CASRQGYEKLFF. As DNA, the CDR3 is TGTGCCAGCAGACAGGGATATGAAAAACTGTTTTTT. V is TRBV27 and J is TRBJ1-4; tentative D call: TRBD1 (6 bases). Per germline, CDR1 MNHEY and CDR2 SMNVEV (reference sequence). The ends were cut back, 6 bases at V and 6 bases at J, with 8 bases in the middle. The CDR3 runs 12 residues.

This clone appeared once. This sequence joins TRBV5-1 and TRBJ1-4, with TRBD1 identical over 7 bases. The ends lost 4 bases at V and 8 bases at J; junction bases unmatched: 11. CDR3 length equals 15 residues. The germline gives CDR1 SGHRS, CDR2 YFSETQ. The CDR3 sequence: CASSVAGNRGEKLFF. In DNA, the CDR3 is TGCGCCAGCAGCGTCGCCGGGAACAGGGGAGAAAAACTGTTTTTT. Filled out from reference TRBV5-1 and TRBJ1-4, the complete variable domain reads KAGVTQTPRYLIKTRGQQVTLSCSPISGHRSVSWYQQTPGQGLQFLFEYFSETQRNKGNFPGRFSGRQFSNSRSEMNVSTLELGDSALYLCASSVAGNRGEKLFFGSGTQLSVL.